The T cell receptor beta chain under discussion was sequenced for a study of blood T cell repertoires in COVID-19. Overall study: From the United States, Italy and Spain came samples of acute and convalescent COVID-19. The cDNA or gDNA used as material had been derived from T cells, B-cell-depleted T cells, or PBMCs.

Authors' analysis steps: Quantification of nucleated cells was approximated via reference gene primer amplification. The assay was immunoSEQ multiplex PCR, and TCRdb's table has in-frame clones only and misses some. V, J and clone size are taken as reported in that table, and D and trimming were inferred from the DNA itself. The sample consists of around 180,000 clones, roughly 90% of them appearing once. The CDR3 has 13 residues. Germline V lookup: CDR1 SGHTA, CDR2 FQGTGA. Between the trimmed V and J ends, which lost 1 base and 6 bases, there was a span of 10 bases. The chain couples TRBV7-3 to TRBJ2-7; possibly TRBD2 for D (6 bases). Material for sequencing was peripheral blood. This receptor was identified in a man between 60 and 75 years old with acute or convalescent COVID-19. The CDR3 DNA reads TGTGCCAGCAGCTTAAAGGGCGGGGTCGAGCAGTACTTC. This codes for CASSLKGGVEQYF. Full variable domain (missing parts from reference TRBV7-3 and TRBJ2-7): GAGVSQTPSNKVTEKGKYVELRCDPISGHTALYWYRQSLGQGPEFLIYFQGTGAADDSGLPNDRFFAVRPEGSVSTLKIQRTERGDSAVYLCASSLKGGVEQYFGPGTRLTVT.